One sample yielded the 9 T cell receptor beta chains listed below, sequenced in a study of identical twins. A single record per CDR3 protein comes from TCRdb applying MiXCR to the 5' RACE reads. The sample holds some 560,000 distinct CDR3 sequences, just under 10% seen once. These data are also associated with another study on yellow fever vaccine responses in identical twins.

The sample was PBMCs. These receptors were taken from a woman aged 18 to 35 in good health.

This clonotype has just a few counts. This chain connects TRBV28 to TRBJ2-5; D gene uncertain. The V gene's germline CDR1 is MDHEN and CDR2 SYDVKM. The CDR3 is 13 amino acids. V lost 5 bases and J 6 bases, leaving 13 bases between the germline ends. The CDR3 coding sequence is TGTGCCAGCAGTCCCGGCAGCACCCAGACCCAGTACTTC. Protein sequence: CASSPGSTQTQYF.

This chain connects TRBV9 to TRBJ2-3; D perhaps matches TRBD1 (6 bases). CDR1 and CDR2 (germline): SGDLS, YYNGEE. V lost 4 bases and J lost 3, with 18 bases in between. The CDR3 is made up of 16 amino acids. The CDR3 protein is CASSHHREWGTDTQYF. CDR3 coding DNA: TGTGCCAGCAGCCATCACAGGGAATGGGGGACAGATACGCAGTATTTT.

The J gene is TRBJ2-2, the V gene TRBV6-5; maybe TRBD1 (6 bases). The germline CDR1 and CDR2 sequences are MNHEY and SVGAGI. The CDR3 length is 14 residues. The V and J ends lost 7 bases and 2 bases respectively, with 11 bases between them. The CDR3 nucleotides are TGTGCCAGCAATTTGGGACAAAACACCGGGGAGCTGTTTTTT. This sequence encodes CASNLGQNTGELFF.

This clonotype was counted only a few times. V gene TRBV20-1 combines with J gene TRBJ2-7, with 14 positions matching TRBD2. After removal of 5 bases from V and 3 bases from J, the junction contained 6 bases not matched to a gene. The CDR3 length is 15 residues. The germline gives CDR1 DFQATT, CDR2 SNEGSKA (reference sequence). The CDR3 bases are TGCAGTGCTCTGTGGACTAGCGGGAGGCTCTACGAGCAGTACTTC. It codes for CSALWTSGRLYEQYF.

The chain carries TRBV6-6 and TRBJ1-2; D gene unclear. CDR1 is MNHNY and CDR2 is SVGAGI in the germline V gene (reference sequence). The V gene lost 6 bases and the J gene lost 2 bases, with 10 bases spanning the gap. The CDR3 totals 13 residues. In DNA form, the CDR3 reads TGTGCCAGCAGCCAGTACAGAAACTATGGCTACACCTTC. Protein product: CASSQYRNYGYTF.

The chain recombines TRBV3-1 with TRBJ2-2; 13 bases align to TRBD2. The junction had 16 bases not matched to a gene; V was cut back by 11 bases and J by 4 bases. There are 18 residues in the CDR3. Germline-derived CDR1 and CDR2 are LGHDT and YNNKEL (reference sequence). The CDR3 sequence is CASTKLLAGGRITGELFF. The CDR3 DNA reads TGTGCCTCCACCAAATTACTAGCGGGGGGGCGAATCACCGGGGAGCTGTTTTTT.

In this sample, this clonotype turned up many times. This chain links TRBV6-5 with TRBJ2-7; 8 bases map to TRBD1. The CDR3 runs to 14 residues. Germline CDR1 and CDR2: MNHEY and SVGAGI. J lost 5 bases, V lost 0 bases, and 3 bases had no gene match. CDR3 region: CASSYSQGAHEQYF. The CDR3 region has the DNA TGTGCCAGCAGTTACTCCCAGGGGGCCCACGAGCAGTACTTC.

The V and J genes are TRBV20-1 and TRBJ2-1; D may correspond to TRBD1 or TRBD2 (5 bases each). Germline V gives CDR1 DFQATT, CDR2 SNEGSKA (reference sequence). The CDR3 spans 12 residues. V lost 1 base and J 9 bases, leaving 10 bases between the germline ends. For the CDR3, the DNA is TGCAGTGCTAGAGCCGACAGCGGTGAGCAGTTCTTC. The encoded protein is CSARADSGEQFF.

The rearrangement links TRBV10-3 to TRBJ2-3; D may correspond to TRBD1 or TRBD2 (6 bases each). Germline CDR1 is ENHRY and CDR2 is SYGVKD. The CDR3 extends over 15 amino acids. V lost 4 bases to trimming and J lost 0 bases, with 11 bases between them. CDR3 region: CAISGGGKSTDTQYF. CDR3 nucleotide sequence: TGTGCCATCAGTGGAGGGGGGAAAAGCACAGATACGCAGTATTTT.